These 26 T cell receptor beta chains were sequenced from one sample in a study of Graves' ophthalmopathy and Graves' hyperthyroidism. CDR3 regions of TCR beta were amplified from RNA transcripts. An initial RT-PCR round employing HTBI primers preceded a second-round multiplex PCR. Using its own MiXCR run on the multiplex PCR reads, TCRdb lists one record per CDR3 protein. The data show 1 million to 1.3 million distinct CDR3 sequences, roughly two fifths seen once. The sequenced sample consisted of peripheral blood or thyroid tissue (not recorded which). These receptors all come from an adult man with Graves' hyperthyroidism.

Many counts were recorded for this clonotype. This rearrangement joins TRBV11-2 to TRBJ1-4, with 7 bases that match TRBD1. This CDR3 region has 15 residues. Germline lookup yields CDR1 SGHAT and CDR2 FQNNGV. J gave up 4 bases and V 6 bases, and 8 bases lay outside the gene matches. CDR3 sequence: CASRTTGANNEKLFF. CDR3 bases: TGTGCCAGCAGGACCACAGGGGCGAATAATGAAAAACTGTTTTTT. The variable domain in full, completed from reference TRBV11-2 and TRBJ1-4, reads EAGVAQSPRYKIIEKRQSVAFWCNPISGHATLYWYQQILGQGPKLLIQFQNNGVVDDSQLPKDRFSAERLKGVDSTLKIQPAKLEDSAVYLCASRTTGANNEKLFFGSGTQLSVL.

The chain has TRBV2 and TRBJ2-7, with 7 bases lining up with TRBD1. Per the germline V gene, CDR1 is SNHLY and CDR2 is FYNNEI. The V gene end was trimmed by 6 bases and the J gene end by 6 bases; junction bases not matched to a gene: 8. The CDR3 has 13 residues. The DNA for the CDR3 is TGTGCCAGCAGCATCGACAGGGACCGCGAGCAGTACTTC. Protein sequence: CASSIDRDREQYF.

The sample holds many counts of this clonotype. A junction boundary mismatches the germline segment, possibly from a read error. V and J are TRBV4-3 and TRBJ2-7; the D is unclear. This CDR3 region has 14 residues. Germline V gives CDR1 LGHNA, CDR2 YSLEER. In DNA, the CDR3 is TGTGCCAGCAGCCAAGATCCCTCGACCTACGAGCAGTACTTC. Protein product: CASSQDPSTYEQYF.

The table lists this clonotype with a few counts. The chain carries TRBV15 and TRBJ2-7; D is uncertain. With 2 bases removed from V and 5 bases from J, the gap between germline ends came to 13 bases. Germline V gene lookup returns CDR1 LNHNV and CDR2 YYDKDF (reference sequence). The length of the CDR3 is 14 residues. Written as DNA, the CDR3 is TGTGCCACCAGCAGATCCGGCACTATCCACGAGCAGTACTTC. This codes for CATSRSGTIHEQYF. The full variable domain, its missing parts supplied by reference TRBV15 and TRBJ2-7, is DAMVIQNPRYQVTQFGKPVTLSCSQTLNHNVMYWYQQKSSQAPKLLFHYYDKDFNNEADTPDNFQSRRPNTSFCFLDIRSPGLGDTAMYLCATSRSGTIHEQYFGPGTRLTVT.

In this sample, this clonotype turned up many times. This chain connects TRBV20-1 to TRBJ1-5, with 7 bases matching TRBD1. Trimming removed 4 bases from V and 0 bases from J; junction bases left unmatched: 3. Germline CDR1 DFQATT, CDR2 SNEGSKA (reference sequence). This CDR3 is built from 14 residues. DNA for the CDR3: TGCAGTGCTAAGACAGGGAATAGCAATCAGCCCCAGCATTTT. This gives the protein CSAKTGNSNQPQHF.

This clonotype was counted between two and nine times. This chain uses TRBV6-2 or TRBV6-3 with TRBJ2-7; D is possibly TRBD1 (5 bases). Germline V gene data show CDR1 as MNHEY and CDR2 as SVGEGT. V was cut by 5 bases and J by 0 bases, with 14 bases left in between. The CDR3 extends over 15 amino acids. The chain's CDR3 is CASSDLNRSSYEQYF. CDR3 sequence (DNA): TGTGCCAGCAGTGACCTGAACAGGAGCTCCTACGAGCAGTACTTC.

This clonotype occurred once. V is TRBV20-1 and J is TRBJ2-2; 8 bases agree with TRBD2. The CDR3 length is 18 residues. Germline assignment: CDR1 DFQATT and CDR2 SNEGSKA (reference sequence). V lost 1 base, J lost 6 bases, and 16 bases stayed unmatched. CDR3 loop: CSARGPSRLGLVSGELFF. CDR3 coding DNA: TGCAGTGCTAGAGGTCCGTCCCGTTTGGGACTAGTTTCCGGGGAGCTGTTTTTT.

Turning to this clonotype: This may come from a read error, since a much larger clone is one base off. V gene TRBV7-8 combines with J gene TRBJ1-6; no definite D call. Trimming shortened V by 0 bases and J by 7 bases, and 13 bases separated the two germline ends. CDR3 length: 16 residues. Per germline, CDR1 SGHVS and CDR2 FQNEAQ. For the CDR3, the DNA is TGTGCCAGCAGCTTAGCGTGGGCGGCTGCCAATTCACCCCTCCACTTT. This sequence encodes CASSLAWAAANSPLHF.

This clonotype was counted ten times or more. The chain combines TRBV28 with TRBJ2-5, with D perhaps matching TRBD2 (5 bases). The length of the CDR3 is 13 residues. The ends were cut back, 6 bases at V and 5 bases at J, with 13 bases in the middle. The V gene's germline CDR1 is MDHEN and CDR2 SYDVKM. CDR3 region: CASSEGRRETQYF. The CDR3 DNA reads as TGTGCCAGCAGCGAGGGCCGTAGGGAGACCCAGTACTTC.

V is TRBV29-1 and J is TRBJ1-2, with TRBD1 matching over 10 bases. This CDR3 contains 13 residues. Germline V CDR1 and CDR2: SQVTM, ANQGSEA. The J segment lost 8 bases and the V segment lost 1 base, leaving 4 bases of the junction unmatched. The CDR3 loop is CSVEGDRGVGYTF. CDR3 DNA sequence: TGCAGCGTTGAAGGGGACAGGGGAGTCGGCTACACCTTC.

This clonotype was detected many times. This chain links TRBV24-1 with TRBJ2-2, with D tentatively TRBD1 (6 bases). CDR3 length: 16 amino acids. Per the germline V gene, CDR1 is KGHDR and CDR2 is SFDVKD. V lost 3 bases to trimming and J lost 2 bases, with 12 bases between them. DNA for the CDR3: TGTGCCACCAGTGATACGACAGGAGGAAACACCGGGGAGCTGTTTTTT. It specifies CATSDTTGGNTGELFF.

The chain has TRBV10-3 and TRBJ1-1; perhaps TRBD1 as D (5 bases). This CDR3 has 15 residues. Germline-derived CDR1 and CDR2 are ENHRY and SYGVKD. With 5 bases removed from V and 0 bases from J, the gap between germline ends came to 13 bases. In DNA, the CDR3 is TGTGCCATCAGTTCGGACAACCAGCTGAACACTGAAGCTTTCTTT. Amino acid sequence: CAISSDNQLNTEAFF.

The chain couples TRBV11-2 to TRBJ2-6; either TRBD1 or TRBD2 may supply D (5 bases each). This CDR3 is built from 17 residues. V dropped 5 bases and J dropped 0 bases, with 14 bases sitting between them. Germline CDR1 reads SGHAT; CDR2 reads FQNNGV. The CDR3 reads CASSRWGRSSGANVLTF. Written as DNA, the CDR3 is TGTGCCAGCAGCCGTTGGGGACGGTCCTCTGGGGCCAACGTCCTGACTTTC.

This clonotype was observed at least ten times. The CDR3 is CASSTTYRDLRV. CDR3 in DNA: TGTGCCAGCAGCACCACTTACAGGGATCTTAGAGTC. This rearrangement joins TRBV7-9 to TRBJ2-7; maybe TRBD1 (6 bases). The CDR3 covers 12 residues. CDR1 is SEHNR and CDR2 is FQNEAQ in the germline V gene (reference sequence).

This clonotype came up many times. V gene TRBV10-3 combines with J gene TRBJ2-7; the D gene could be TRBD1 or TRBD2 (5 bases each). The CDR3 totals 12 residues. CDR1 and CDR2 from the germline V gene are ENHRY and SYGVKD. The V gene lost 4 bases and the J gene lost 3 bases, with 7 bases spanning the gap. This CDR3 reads CAISGDLYEQYF. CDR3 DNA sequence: TGTGCCATCAGTGGGGACCTCTACGAGCAGTACTTC.

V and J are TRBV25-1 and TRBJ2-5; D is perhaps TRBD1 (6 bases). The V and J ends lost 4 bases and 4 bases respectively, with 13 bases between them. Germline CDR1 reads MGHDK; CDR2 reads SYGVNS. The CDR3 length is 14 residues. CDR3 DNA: TGTGCCAGCAGTGCAAGACAGGCTGGAGAGACCCAGTACTTC. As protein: CASSARQAGETQYF.

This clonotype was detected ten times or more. Written as DNA, the CDR3 is TGCAGCGTTCTTCCGCAAGGGGATACAGCCTACGAGCAGTACTTC. Protein product: CSVLPQGDTAYEQYF. The rearrangement uses TRBV29-1 and TRBJ2-7; D perhaps matches TRBD1 (5 bases). V was cut by 5 bases and J by 2 bases, with 19 bases left in between. Germline CDR1 reads SQVTM; CDR2 reads ANQGSEA. This CDR3 is 15 amino acids long.

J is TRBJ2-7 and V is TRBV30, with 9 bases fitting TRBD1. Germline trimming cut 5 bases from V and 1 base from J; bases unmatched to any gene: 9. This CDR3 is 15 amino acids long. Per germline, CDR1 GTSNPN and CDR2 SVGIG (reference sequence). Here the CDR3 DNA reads TGTGCCTGGTCGTTGGGGACAGGGATATCCTACGAGCAGTACTTC. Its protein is CAWSLGTGISYEQYF.

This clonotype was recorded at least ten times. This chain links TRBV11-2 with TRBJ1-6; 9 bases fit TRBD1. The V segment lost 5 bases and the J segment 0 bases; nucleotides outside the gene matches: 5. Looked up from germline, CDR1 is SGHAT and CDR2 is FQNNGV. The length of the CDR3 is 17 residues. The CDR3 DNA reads TGTGCCAGCAGCCCGGCGACAGGGGGCTCCTATAATTCACCCCTCCACTTT. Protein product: CASSPATGGSYNSPLHF.

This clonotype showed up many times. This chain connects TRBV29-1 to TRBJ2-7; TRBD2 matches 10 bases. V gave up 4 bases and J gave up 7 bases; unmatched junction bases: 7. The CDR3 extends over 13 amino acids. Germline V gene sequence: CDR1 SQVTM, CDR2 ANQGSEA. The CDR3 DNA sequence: TGCAGCGTTGTCCTAGCGGGAGCCCCGGAGCAGTACTTC. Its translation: CSVVLAGAPEQYF.

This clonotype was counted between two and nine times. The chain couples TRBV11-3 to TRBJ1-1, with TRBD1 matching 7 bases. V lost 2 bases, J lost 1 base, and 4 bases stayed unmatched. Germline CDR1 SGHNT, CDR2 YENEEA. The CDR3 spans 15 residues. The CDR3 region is CASSLRTGTNTEAFF. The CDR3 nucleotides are TGTGCCAGCAGCTTACGGACAGGTACGAACACTGAAGCTTTCTTT.

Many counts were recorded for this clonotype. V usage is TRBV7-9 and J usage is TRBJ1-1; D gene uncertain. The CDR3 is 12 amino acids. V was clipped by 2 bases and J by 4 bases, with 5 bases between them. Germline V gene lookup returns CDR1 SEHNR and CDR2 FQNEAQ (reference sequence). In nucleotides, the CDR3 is TGTGCCAGCAGCTTATTTGGCACTGAAGCTTTCTTT. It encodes CASSLFGTEAFF. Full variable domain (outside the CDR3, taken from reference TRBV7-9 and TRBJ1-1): DTGVSQNPRHKITKRGQNVTFRCDPISEHNRLYWYRQTLGQGPEFLTYFQNEAQLEKSRLLSDRFSAERPKGSFSTLEIQRTEQGDSAMYLCASSLFGTEAFFGQGTRLTVV.

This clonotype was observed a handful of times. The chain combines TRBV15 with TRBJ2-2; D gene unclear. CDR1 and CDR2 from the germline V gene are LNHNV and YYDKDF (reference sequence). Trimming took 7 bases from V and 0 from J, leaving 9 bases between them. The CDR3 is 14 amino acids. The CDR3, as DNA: TGTGCCACCATTGCCGCCCCGAACACCGGGGAGCTGTTTTTT. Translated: CATIAAPNTGELFF.

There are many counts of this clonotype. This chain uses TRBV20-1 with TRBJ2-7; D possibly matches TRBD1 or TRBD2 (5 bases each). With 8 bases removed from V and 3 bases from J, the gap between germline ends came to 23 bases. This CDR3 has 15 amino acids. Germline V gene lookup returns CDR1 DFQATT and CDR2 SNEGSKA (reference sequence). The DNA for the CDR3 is TGCAGTCTGAATACGGGGCTAGGAGAATTCTACGAGCAGTACTTC. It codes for CSLNTGLGEFYEQYF.

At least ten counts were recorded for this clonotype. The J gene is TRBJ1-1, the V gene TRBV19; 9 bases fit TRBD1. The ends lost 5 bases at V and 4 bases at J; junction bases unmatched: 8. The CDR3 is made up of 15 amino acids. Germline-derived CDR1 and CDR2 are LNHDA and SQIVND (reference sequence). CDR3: CASSAGTGRPTEAFF. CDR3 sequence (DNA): TGTGCCAGTAGTGCCGGGACAGGGAGGCCCACTGAAGCTTTCTTT.

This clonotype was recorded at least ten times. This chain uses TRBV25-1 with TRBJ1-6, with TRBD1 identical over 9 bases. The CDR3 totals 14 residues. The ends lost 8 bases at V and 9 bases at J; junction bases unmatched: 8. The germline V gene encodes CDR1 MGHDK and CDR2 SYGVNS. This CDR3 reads CASAGQGRTSPLHF. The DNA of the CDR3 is TGTGCCAGCGCCGGACAGGGGCGCACTTCACCCCTCCACTTT. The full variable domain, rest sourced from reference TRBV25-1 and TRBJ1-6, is EADIYQTPRYLVIGTGKKITLECSQTMGHDKMYWYQQDPGMELHLIHYSYGVNSTEKGDLSSESTVSRIRTEHFPLTLESARPSHTSQYLCASAGQGRTSPLHFGNGTRLTVT.